This T cell receptor (beta chain) originates from a study of CD8+CD57+ T cells in acquired aplastic anemia. Whole-study results and caveats: The same twenty-nine CD8+ CDR3 sequences occurred in patients and in controls.

As to this clonotype: Its target is not known.

Genomic DNA, serving as template, underwent TCR beta VDJ and CDR3 profiling. TCRdb processed the reads anew with MiXCR; each CDR3 protein has one entry. The sample lists over 150,000 distinct CDR3 sequences, roughly 60% seen once, with 42% in the top ten. V was clipped by 10 bases and J by 5 bases, with 15 bases between them. Germline V gene lookup returns CDR1 MNHEY and CDR2 SVGAGI. The CDR3 has 13 amino acids. Patients chosen for sequencing had shown CD8+CD57+ cell expansion by flow cytometry. The J gene is TRBJ1-5, the V gene TRBV6-5; possibly TRBD1 for D (5 bases). The TCR comes from a human donor with aplastic anemia. The material sequenced was sorted CD4+, CD8+, or CD8+CD57+ T cells (not recorded which) from PBMCs. Here the CDR3 reads CATHVGQDQPQHF. The CDR3 DNA reads as TGTGCCACGCACGTAGGACAAGATCAGCCCCAGCATTTT.